This T cell receptor beta chain was obtained from a study of blood T cell repertoires in COVID-19. Whole-study context: From T cells, B-cell-depleted T cells, or PBMCs came the material, which was cDNA or gDNA.

The authors' processing: Quantification of nucleated cells was approximated via reference gene primer amplification. The data were produced by immunoSEQ multiplex PCR, yet TCRdb's version contains in-frame clones alone and is incomplete. From that table come the V and J calls and clone size; the DNA was used to work out D and trimming. Of roughly 250,000 clones listed, roughly 88% are singletons. This CDR3 has 13 amino acids. The germline gives CDR1 SEHNR, CDR2 FQNEAQ (reference sequence). V gave up 4 bases and J gave up 6 bases, with 12 bases separating them. The clonotype originates from a woman in her 30s who had recovered from COVID-19. The sequencing input was PBMCs or T cells enriched from blood (not recorded which). V and J are TRBV7-9 and TRBJ1-2; possibly TRBD1 for D (5 bases). The CDR3 protein is CASSSPGVNGYTF. In DNA, the CDR3 is TGTGCCAGCAGCTCCCCGGGGGTTAATGGCTACACCTTC.